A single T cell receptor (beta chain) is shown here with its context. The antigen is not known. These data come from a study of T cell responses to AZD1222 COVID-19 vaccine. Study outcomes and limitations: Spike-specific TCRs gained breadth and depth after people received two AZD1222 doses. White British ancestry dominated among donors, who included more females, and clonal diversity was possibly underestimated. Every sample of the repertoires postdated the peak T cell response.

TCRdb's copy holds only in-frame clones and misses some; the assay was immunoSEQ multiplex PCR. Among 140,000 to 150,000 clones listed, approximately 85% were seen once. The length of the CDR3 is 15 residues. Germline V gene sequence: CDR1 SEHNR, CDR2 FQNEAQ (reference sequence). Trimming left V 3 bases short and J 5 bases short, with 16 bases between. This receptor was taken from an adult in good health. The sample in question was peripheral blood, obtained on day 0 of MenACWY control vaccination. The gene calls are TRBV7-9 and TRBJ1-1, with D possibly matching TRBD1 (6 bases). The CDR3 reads CASSLGWGANTEAFF. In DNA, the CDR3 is TGTGCCAGCAGCTTGGGATGGGGGGCAAATACTGAAGCTTTCTTT.